This TCR beta chain came from a study of response to subunit inactivated influenza vaccine (dated by TCRdb to the late 2010s). Study-wide context: To follow how T cells responded to a trivalent subunit inactivated influenza vaccine, the researchers relied on deep quantitative profiling of the T cell receptor repertoire. Overall results and qualifications from the work: It was suggested by the authors that each seasonal influenza vaccination may recruit only a limited number of new T cells.

Preparation of the library involved RT-PCR. Sequencing relied on an Illumina HiSeq 2500. Using fastp trimming at Q25 and MiXCR clonotype assembly, TCRdb reanalyzed the public sequencing data and kept in-frame beta chains. Records with the same CDR3 protein are collapsed into one entry carrying the most frequent genes and DNA. Counted in this sample were approximately 500,000 distinct CDR3 sequences; around a quarter of them appeared once. The top ten clones comprise roughly 2.8% of the sample. This clonotype was counted between two and nine times. Its cognate antigen has yet to be identified. No base quality information exists; no much larger clone differs at one position. The same data also contributed to another study, on T cells expressing NK-cell markers. From that second study: The TCR beta cDNA libraries were made using 5'RACE template switching, a step that added both a universal primer site and unique molecular identifiers. About 8 donors provided sorted CD3+CD56+NKG2C+, CD3+CD56+NKG2C- and CD3+CD56-NKG2C+ T-cell subsets, whose TCR beta-chain repertoires were profiled. Among the eight sequenced donors, only one was HCMV-seronegative, while the other seven were HCMV-seropositive. To restrict sorting to alphabetaTCR-expressing T cells, an anti-gammadeltaTCR antibody was added in several experiments. In six donors, the dominant CD3+CD56+NKG2C+ clonotypes ranked among the top 10 CD8+ clonotypes, making up about 1.0-8% of CD8+ T cells. Those dominant clonotypes were again the most abundant among CD3+CD56-NKG2C+ cells in a handful of donors, at about 28.3-60.1%. Whether the expanded NKG2C-expressing T cell clones were specific for HCMV antigens remained unclear. All eight donors whose samples were sequenced were randomly selected healthy volunteers, three of them men and five women. HCMV serostatus was determined by detecting HCMV-specific IgG in serum with a commercial ELISA kit. Ficoll density gradient centrifugation was used to isolate peripheral blood mononuclear cells from blood. Magnetic immunoseparation with Miltenyi isolation kits was used to isolate CD4+ and CD8+ T cells from PBMC. cDNA synthesis was primed from the TCR beta constant segment, followed by two successive PCR amplification steps. The libraries were sequenced on Illumina HiSeq 2000/2500, MiSeq or NextSeq, producing 2 x 150 bp reads. MIGEC was used to demultiplex reads and group reads by UMI, and MiTCR was used to assemble and quantify clonotypes. To exclude erroneous sequences, only TCR cDNA sequences supported by at least two reads were retained. The tcR package was used for downstream repertoire analysis, and clonotypes were matched between fractions using CDR3 nucleotide sequence together with V segment. VDJmatch was used to annotate antigen specificity against VDJdb, with one amino acid substitution in CDR3 allowed.

This TCR was sampled from a man in his fifties who received an inactivated influenza vaccine. Donor details come from another sample of the same person, matched by shared clones. The sample in question was CD4+ T cells sorted from PBMCs, obtained roughly 13 days after vaccination.

The sequence in DNA is TGCAGTGGAGCTAGCGGGAGGTCAAGCTCCTACAATGAGCAGTTCTTC. Its protein is CSGASGRSSSYNEQFF. The chain is encoded by TRBV20-1 joined to TRBJ2-1, and 11 junction bases match TRBD2. Trimming leaves V shorter by 7 bases and J shorter by 0 bases, with the junction holding 8 bases beyond the gene matches. CDR1 and CDR2 (DFQATT, SNEGSKA) derive from the germline V gene (reference sequence). The CDR3, cysteine through phenylalanine, is 16 amino acids long. The retained sequence is limited to the CDR3, 48 bases, with the frame set at the first base.